The sequence of this TCR beta chain was determined in a study of neurological immune-mediated disorders. Trimming left V 4 bases short and J 1 base short, with 15 bases between. Germline loops: CDR1 SGHRS, CDR2 YFSETQ. The CDR3 sequence is 16 residues long. Each TCR transcript was tagged with a 10-nucleotide random UMI during 5'RACE. TCRdb recomputed calls from the 5' RACE reads with MiXCR, one row per CDR3 protein. The sample carries 45,000 or so distinct CDR3 sequences, under 25% recorded once. At least ten counts were recorded for this clonotype. As to time point: technical triplicate 3. The chain is built from TRBV5-1 and TRBJ2-4; D unresolved. The TCR originated in a man between 60 and 70 years old with HTLV-1-associated myelopathy (HAM/TSP). Sequencing was done on a sample of PBMCs. CDR3 sequence (DNA): TGCGCCAGCAGCGTAGAACCGGGTAGGGCCAAAAACATTCAGTACTTC. This codes for CASSVEPGRAKNIQYF.